Listed here is a single T cell receptor beta chain. The CDR3 covers 14 residues. With 2 bases removed from V and 5 bases from J, the gap between germline ends came to 12 bases. CDR1 is SEHNR and CDR2 is FQNEAQ in the germline V gene (reference sequence). Sequenced by immunoSEQ multiplex PCR; TCRdb stores in-frame clones only, minus some. Of some 64,000 clones listed, about 66% are singletons. Cohorts were based on clinical histories the participants reported. These data come from a study of blood T cell repertoires in COVID-19. This clonotype originated in a woman aged 60-75 years who had been exposed to COVID-19. The source material was PBMCs or T cells enriched from blood (not recorded which). The chain carries TRBV7-9 and TRBJ1-1, with a possible D match to TRBD1 (5 bases). This CDR3 is CASSLSGIRTEAFF. CDR3 nucleotides: TGTGCCAGCAGCTTATCAGGGATTAGAACTGAAGCTTTCTTT. The full variable domain, with the rest looked up from reference TRBV7-9 and TRBJ1-1, is DTGVSQNPRHKITKRGQNVTFRCDPISEHNRLYWYRQTLGQGPEFLTYFQNEAQLEKSRLLSDRFSAERPKGSFSTLEIQRTEQGDSAMYLCASSLSGIRTEAFFGQGTRLTVV.